These 7 T cell receptor beta chains share one sample of origin, sequenced in a study of CD8+ T cells in alopecia areata. Reverse transcribed after extraction, RNA yielded cDNA as the sequencing template. Produced via immunoSEQ multiplex PCR; TCRdb's table is partial and in-frame only. Of some 150,000 clones listed, 65% to 75% were seen once; the top ten hold 10% to 12%. The sample here was CD8+ T cells sorted from blood, taken at week 0. The source of these receptors is a human donor with alopecia areata.

The J gene is TRBJ1-1, the V gene TRBV30; D possibly corresponds to TRBD1 (5 bases). CDR3 length equals 11 residues. The germline V gene has CDR1 GTSNPN and CDR2 SVGIG (reference sequence). Trimming removed 3 bases from V and 5 bases from J, with 7 bases in between. The DNA of the CDR3 is TGTGCCTGGAGGGGGCGGACTGAAGCTTTCTTT. Its protein product is CAWRGRTEAFF.

This clone was observed a few times. This chain links TRBV4-1 with TRBJ1-2, with 7 bases aligning to TRBD1. The V and J ends lost 3 bases and 8 bases, in that order; junction bases with no gene match: 15. The germline V gene has CDR1 MGHRA and CDR2 YSYEKL. CDR3 length equals 16 residues. The CDR3 DNA follows: TGCGCCAGCAGCCATCCAACCACAGGGGCCTCGGCAGGCTACACCTTC. Its protein is CASSHPTTGASAGYTF.

A single count supports this clone. This chain joins TRBV11-3 and TRBJ2-3, with 14 bases lining up with TRBD2. The trim removed 5 bases at V and 6 bases at J, leaving 7 bases unmatched. CDR3 length equals 16 residues. Germline-derived CDR1 and CDR2 are SGHNT and YENEEA. The CDR3 nucleotides read TGTGCCAGCAGCCTGGGACTAGCGGGGGTTCTGGATACGCAGTATTTT. This translates into CASSLGLAGVLDTQYF.

This sequence joins TRBV2 and TRBJ1-1; 7 bases are a match to TRBD1. Germline V gene sequence: CDR1 SNHLY, CDR2 FYNNEI. Trimming took 2 bases from V and 3 from J; bases not matched to a gene: 12. This CDR3 has 17 amino acids. The CDR3 bases are TGTGCCAGCAGTGAATTGGAAGGGGGCGAGGCGGACACTGAAGCTTTCTTT. Translating gives CASSELEGGEADTEAFF. Filled out from reference TRBV2 and TRBJ1-1, the complete variable domain reads EPEVTQTPSHQVTQMGQEVILRCVPISNHLYFYWYRQILGQKVEFLVSFYNNEISEKSEIFDDQFSVERPDGSNFTLKIRSTKLEDSAMYFCASSELEGGEADTEAFFGQGTRLTVV.

The chain has TRBV29-1 and TRBJ2-3; D perhaps matches TRBD2 (6 bases). The germline CDR1 and CDR2 sequences are SQVTM and ANQGSEA. Trimming took off 4 bases at V and 2 bases at J, with 16 bases between the two ends. The CDR3 totals 15 residues. CDR3 in amino acids: CSVVGSGENTDTQYF. The CDR3 region has the DNA TGCAGCGTTGTTGGGTCGGGGGAAAACACAGATACGCAGTATTTT.

The chain links TRBV9 to TRBJ2-1, with D possibly being TRBD1 or TRBD2 (5 bases each). Trimming removed 3 bases from V and 9 bases from J, with 16 bases in between. Germline CDR1 SGDLS, CDR2 YYNGEE. The CDR3 is 14 residues long. CDR3 region: CASSGGERYSEQFF. The CDR3 DNA sequence: TGTGCCAGCAGCGGAGGGGAAAGGTATAGTGAGCAGTTCTTC. Combining the CDR3 with reference TRBV9 and TRBJ2-1 gives the whole variable domain DSGVTQTPKHLITATGQRVTLRCSPRSGDLSVYWYQQSLDQGLQFLIQYYNGEERAKGNILERFSAQQFPDLHSELNLSSLELGDSALYFCASSGGERYSEQFFGPGTRLTVL.

The table lists this clone with a count of one. The chain couples TRBV15 to TRBJ1-2; perhaps TRBD1 as D (6 bases). The germline V gene has CDR1 LNHNV and CDR2 YYDKDF (reference sequence). The CDR3 sequence is 15 residues long. Trimming pared 3 bases from V and 0 bases from J, leaving 11 bases between. The CDR3 region is CATSRQGRANYGYTF. DNA of the CDR3: TGTGCCACCAGCAGGCAGGGGAGGGCTAACTATGGCTACACCTTC.